A selection of T cell receptor beta chains follows, all from one sample in a study of T cell changes during pregnancy in multiple sclerosis. Some clones are missing from TCRdb's copy, which holds only in-frame ones; the method was immunoSEQ multiplex PCR. The profile shows roughly 89,000 clones, around 94% of them singletons. The input for sequencing was peripheral blood, taken after pregnancy. The receptors were sampled from a female donor in good health, enrolled as a control in a pregnancy study. Both conserved end residues are part of each CDR3. A D gene is named only where the DNA matches it firmly. Size tells how often a clone was seen (once, few, many) or the class of an expanded clone, and some rows leave it out.

TRBV10-3	TRBJ1-1	.	.	14	TGTGCCATCAGTAAGATACAGGATCTCACTGAAGCTTTCTTT	CAISKIQDLTEAFF
TRBV5-1	TRBJ1-5	.	.	15	TGCGCCAGCAGCTTGGATTCCCGGAGCAATCAGCCCCAGCATTTT	CASSLDSRSNQPQHF
TRBV7-9	TRBJ1-2	.	few	13	TGTGCCAGCAGATCGGACGGGAGCTATGGCTACACCTTC	CASRSDGSYGYTF
TRBV9	TRBJ2-1	TRBD2	.	17	TGTGCCAGCAGCGTAGGACTAGCGGGTAGCTCCTACAATGAGCAGTTCTTC	CASSVGLAGSSYNEQFF
TRBV2	TRBJ1-4	.	.	16	TGTGCCAGCAGTGAACTCATACCGGGATCAAATGAAAAACTGTTTTTT	CASSELIPGSNEKLFF
TRBV29-1	TRBJ1-2	.	.	13	TGCAGCGTTGCGGGGGGCAGGGGCTATGGCTACACCTTC	CSVAGGRGYGYTF
TRBV14	TRBJ2-3	.	.	12	TGTGCCAGCGATCAGGGGACAGATACGCAGTATTTT	CASDQGTDTQYF
TRBV7-8	TRBJ1-3	TRBD1	once	16	TGTGCCAGCAGCCCTCGCCGGACAGGGGGCAGAAACACCATATATTTT	CASSPRRTGGRNTIYF
TRBV7-9	TRBJ2-2	.	.	14	TGTGCCAGCAGCACCCGGCAGGGGACCGGGGAGCTGTTTTTT	CASSTRQGTGELFF
TRBV2	TRBJ1-1	.	.	14	TGTGCCAGCAGTGTCGGGGGTAAGGGCACTGAAGCTTTCTTT	CASSVGGKGTEAFF
TRBV7-2	TRBJ2-1	TRBD2	.	14	TGTGCCAGCAGCACCGGGACTAGCGGTACTGAGCAGTTCTTC	CASSTGTSGTEQFF
TRBV5-1	TRBJ2-1	TRBD2	.	15	TGCGCCAGCAGCTTGGGGGACTACTCCTACAATGAGCAGTTCTTC	CASSLGDYSYNEQFF
TRBV28	TRBJ2-4	.	.	16	TGTGCCAGCACCGCCCCCGACGGAGAAGCCAAAAACATTCAGTACTTC	CASTAPDGEAKNIQYF
TRBV28	TRBJ2-7	.	.	13	TGTGCCAGCAGTTTATGGCAGAACTACGAGCAGTACTTC	CASSLWQNYEQYF
TRBV19	TRBJ2-3	.	.	11	TGTGCCACAAGGGGTTCAGATACGCAGTATTTT	CATRGSDTQYF
TRBV5-1	TRBJ2-2	.	.	14	TGCGCCAGCAGCTGGGGAGGGAACACCGGGGAGCTGTTTTTT	CASSWGGNTGELFF
TRBV6-5	TRBJ2-5	TRBD1	.	16	TGTGCCAGCAGTTACTCGAGCCGGACAGGGGGTGAGACCCAGTACTTC	CASSYSSRTGGETQYF
TRBV30	TRBJ2-1	TRBD2	.	14	TGTGCCTGCCCGCTAGCGGATCACTACAATGAGCAGTTCTTC	CACPLADHYNEQFF
TRBV6-1	TRBJ2-1	TRBD1	once	16	TGTGCCAGCAGTGCCCTGCCCCGGACAGGGGGCAATGAGCAGTTCTTC	CASSALPRTGGNEQFF